This T cell receptor (beta chain) derives from a study of shared clonotypes between healthy human individuals. V was clipped by 4 bases and J by 6 bases; unmatched bases: 4. The CDR3 is made up of 13 amino acids. Germline loops: CDR1 SEHNR, CDR2 FQNEAQ (reference sequence). A note on this clone: Distinct nucleotide sequences in the sample also encode this CDR3.

DNA input for the unsorted PBMC replicate PCRs was roughly 330 ng, about 30,000 T cell genomes. The table came from immunoSEQ multiplex PCR; TCRdb's copy has only in-frame clones and leaves some out. The sample has hundreds of thousands of clones, roughly four fifths seen once; the top ten hold around 12%. This rearrangement joins TRBV7-9 to TRBJ1-1; the match to TRBD1 covers 8 bases. The TCR comes from a middle-aged woman in good health. Some clones in this sample may be carry-over from other donors' samples. The sample consisted of PBMCs. The chain's CDR3 is CASSSGGRAEAFF. CDR3 coding DNA: TGTGCCAGCAGCTCAGGGGGCAGGGCTGAAGCTTTCTTT.